This TCR beta chain was sequenced in a study of cytomegalovirus exposure and HLA in healthy donors. Study results and limitations: An analysis was carried out later, and it reportedly showed fewer N-insertions in an Asian-associated ancestry cluster than the roughly 700-donor mean. Despite most TCR sequences being rare, some public TCRs occurred in many donors. Most TCR beta V segments were productive about 90% or about 30% of the time in an earlier analysis.

The PCR made use of 60 Vbeta and 13 Jbeta primers. Clones were read by immunoSEQ multiplex PCR, and TCRdb kept only the in-frame ones, dropping some. The table has fewer than 110,000 clones, roughly 73% seen once. As to this clone: Its antigen is unknown.

Germline V CDR1 and CDR2: MGHRA, YSYEKL. V shed 6 bases and J 6 bases; nucleotides not matched to a gene: 7. This CDR3 is built from 13 residues. This TCR derives from a man younger than 40 in good health and CMV-seronegative. The specimen was PBMCs. The rearrangement uses TRBV4-1 and TRBJ1-1, with 7 bases lining up with TRBD1. CDR3 in amino acids: CASSQPQGAEAFF. CDR3 nucleotide sequence: TGCGCCAGCAGTCAGCCTCAGGGGGCTGAAGCTTTCTTT.